The next 14 T cell receptor beta chains were all read from a single sample in a study of T-cell reconstitution after alpha-beta-depleted transplantation in children. This sample's TCRbeta library carried unique molecular identifier barcodes. TCRdb fed the PCR reads into MiXCR, producing one record per CDR3 protein. The data contain about 200,000 distinct CDR3 sequences, about 14% of them singletons. Here the sequenced sample was PBMCs from the stem cell graft donor, taken from the stem cell graft. The receptors derive from a human donor who donated a stem cell graft to a child with acute lymphoblastic leukemia.

At least ten counts were recorded for this clonotype. The chain links TRBV11-3 to TRBJ2-1, with D unresolved. This CDR3 is 17 amino acids long. The V end was cut by 4 bases, the J end by 0 bases, with 16 bases between. Germline V gene data show CDR1 as SGHNT and CDR2 as YENEEA. CDR3 residues: CASSSGLVSGSYNEQFF. Here the CDR3 DNA reads TGTGCCAGCAGCTCCGGATTAGTTTCAGGCTCCTACAATGAGCAGTTCTTC.

The gene calls are TRBV4-1 and TRBJ2-2, with D possibly matching TRBD1 (5 bases). Trimming took 4 bases from V and 9 from J, leaving 21 bases between them. This CDR3 has 16 amino acids. Germline values: CDR1 MGHRA, CDR2 YSYEKL. CDR3 loop: CASSPTAAKGPRELFF. The CDR3 bases are TGCGCCAGCAGCCCGACAGCTGCCAAAGGACCCAGGGAGCTGTTTTTT.

This clonotype came up many times. The CDR3 sequence: CASRTGAVLSGANVLTF. CDR3 coding DNA: TGTGCCAGCAGGACCGGTGCAGTCCTCTCTGGGGCCAACGTCCTGACTTTC. The chain links TRBV12-3 or TRBV12-4 to TRBJ2-6; no clear D gene. The V end was cut by 6 bases, the J end by 0 bases, with 15 bases between. The CDR3 spans 17 residues.

There are many counts of this clonotype. The rearrangement uses TRBV5-5 and TRBJ1-5, with D unresolved. Trimming took off 0 bases at V and 0 bases at J, with 7 bases between the two ends. Germline lookup yields CDR1 SGHKS and CDR2 YYEKEE (reference sequence). This CDR3 comprises 15 residues. CDR3 in DNA: TGTGCCAGCAGCTTGGGAGTACATAGCAATCAGCCCCAGCATTTT. Translating gives CASSLGVHSNQPQHF.

This clonotype is a singleton in its sample. The chain uses TRBV28 and TRBJ2-5, with 7 bases fitting TRBD2. CDR3 length: 15 residues. The germline V gene has CDR1 MDHEN and CDR2 SYDVKM. V gave up 2 bases and J gave up 5 bases; unmatched junction bases: 8. CDR3 in amino acids: CASSLIMRGRETQYF. The CDR3 DNA is TGTGCCAGCAGTTTAATAATGCGGGGGAGGGAGACCCAGTACTTC.

The sample holds many counts of this clonotype. This chain connects TRBV7-9 to TRBJ2-5, with D possibly TRBD2 on 5 matching bases. V shed 1 base and J shed 5 bases, with 11 bases lying between them. The V gene's germline CDR1 is SEHNR and CDR2 FQNEAQ (reference sequence). The CDR3 has 14 amino acids. CDR3 bases: TGTGCCAGCAGCTTAGTTTTAGCGTCGGAGACCCAGTACTTC. Translating it yields CASSLVLASETQYF.

This clonotype was observed a handful of times. V is TRBV6-5 and J is TRBJ2-1, with D perhaps given as TRBD1 or TRBD2 (5 bases each). Trimming took off 4 bases at V and 7 bases at J, with 20 bases between the two ends. Germline values: CDR1 MNHEY, CDR2 SVGAGI. The CDR3 has 16 residues. This CDR3 reads CASSWGPSSEENEQFF. As DNA, the CDR3 is TGTGCCAGCAGTTGGGGACCATCCAGCGAGGAAAATGAGCAGTTCTTC.

Ten or more counts support this clonotype. CDR3 in amino acids: CASYRGRNSPLHF. In DNA, the CDR3 is TGTGCCAGTTACAGGGGGCGAAATTCACCCCTCCACTTT. The rearrangement uses TRBV6-5 and TRBJ1-6, with 9 bases that match TRBD1. Trimming at V came to 9 bases and at J to 7 bases, leaving 4 bases not matched to a gene. The germline V gene has CDR1 MNHEY and CDR2 SVGAGI. The CDR3 contains 13 residues.

A few counts support this clonotype. The chain uses TRBV30 and TRBJ1-1; possible D gene TRBD1, 6 bases. V lost 3 bases and J lost 1, with 15 bases in between. CDR3 size: 15 residues. Per germline, CDR1 GTSNPN and CDR2 SVGIG (reference sequence). The DNA for the CDR3 is TGTGCCTGGAGCCTTAAGGACAGTTCGAACACTGAAGCTTTCTTT. Translated: CAWSLKDSSNTEAFF.

This clonotype was found many times. The genes are TRBV5-1 and TRBJ2-5; D possibly uses TRBD1 or TRBD2 (6 bases each). CDR3 length equals 15 residues. Between the trimmed V and J ends, which lost 1 base and 4 bases, there was a span of 14 bases. Germline CDR1 is SGHRS and CDR2 is YFSETQ. The CDR3 loop reads CASSLQGGFAETQYF. CDR3 DNA: TGCGCCAGCAGCTTGCAAGGGGGGTTCGCAGAGACCCAGTACTTC.

This clonotype was observed a few times. The V and J genes are TRBV12-3 or TRBV12-4 and TRBJ1-2; D is unclear. Trimming shortened V by 6 bases and J by 4 bases, and 12 bases separated the two germline ends. This CDR3 is 13 amino acids long. In DNA, the CDR3 is TGTGCCAGCAGACCCTCGGGGAGCTATGGCTACACCTTC. Translation gives CASRPSGSYGYTF.

This clonotype was recorded many times. The V call is TRBV6-1, the J call TRBJ2-6; D might be TRBD1 (6 bases). The CDR3 covers 14 residues. The V end lost 7 bases, the J end lost 1 base, and 8 bases lay between the germline ends. The germline gives CDR1 MNHNS, CDR2 SASEGT. Here the CDR3 DNA reads TGTGCCAGCATCCAGGGGTCTGGGGCCAACGTCCTGACTTTC. Its protein product is CASIQGSGANVLTF.

This clonotype was picked up one time. CDR3 region: CSVGKRGRYNEQFF. The CDR3 nucleotides read TGCAGCGTTGGTAAGCGGGGGAGATACAATGAGCAGTTCTTC. The V and J genes are TRBV29-1 and TRBJ2-1, with 8 bases lining up with TRBD2. V shed 4 bases and J 4 bases; nucleotides not matched to a gene: 6. Germline V gives CDR1 SQVTM, CDR2 ANQGSEA. CDR3 length: 14 residues.

At least ten counts were recorded for this clonotype. The chain employs TRBV6-1 and TRBJ2-5; TRBD1 might be the D (5 bases). Trimming cost V 6 bases and J 0 bases, with 20 bases left between them. CDR3 size: 17 residues. Germline V gives CDR1 MNHNS, CDR2 SASEGT. Written as DNA, the CDR3 is TGTGCCAGCAGCGAACCGACAGTAGGAGCGTACCAAGAGACCCAGTACTTC. Protein: CASSEPTVGAYQETQYF.